This is a list of T cell receptor beta chains from one sample in a study of cytomegalovirus exposure and HLA in healthy donors. TCRdb's table, derived via immunoSEQ multiplex PCR, lists solely in-frame clones and lacks some. The sample holds about 140,000 clones; roughly four fifths are singletons and the top ten take approximately 15%. Specimen: PBMCs. Every receptor here comes from a human donor in good health. Each CDR3 is given with its conserved first and last residue. The D gene is left open where the match is weak. A clone size is listed for some rows: how often the clone was seen (once, few, many), or a class if it is expanded.

j_call clone_size cdr3_length d_call v_call cdr3_nt cdr3_aa
TRBJ1-5 NA 13 NA TRBV19 TGTGCCTCAGGAGGCCTAGGCAATCAGCCCCAGCATTTT CASGGLGNQPQHF
TRBJ2-3 NA 16 NA TRBV9 TGTGCCAGCAGCGTAGTGGGACACCTTAGCACAGATACGCAGTATTTT CASSVVGHLSTDTQYF
TRBJ2-2 NA 13 NA TRBV19 TGTGCCACTAAAAGCGGTAACACCGGGGAGCTGTTTTTT CATKSGNTGELFF
TRBJ1-2 NA 14 NA TRBV6-5 TGTGCCAGCAGTTTCCGCGTGGGGGGTTATGGCTACACCTTC CASSFRVGGYGYTF
TRBJ2-2 NA 16 NA TRBV19 TGTGCCAGTAGTGTCCCAGGGGTTGGGGGCACCGGGGAGCTGTTTTTT CASSVPGVGGTGELFF
TRBJ2-5 NA 13 NA TRBV5-1 TGCGCCAGCAGCACTACCCTTCAAGAGACCCAGTACTTC CASSTTLQETQYF
TRBJ2-6 NA 16 NA TRBV19 TGTGCCAGTAGTATAGGTCCCAGCTCTGGGGCCAACGTCCTGACTTTC CASSIGPSSGANVLTF
TRBJ2-1 NA 14 NA TRBV11-2 TGTGCCAGCAGCTTAACCACAATAAGTAATGAGCAGTTCTTC CASSLTTISNEQFF
TRBJ2-3 NA 18 TRBD1 TRBV15 TGTGCCACCAGCGGCCCCCGGGGCGGGACAGGAACAACAGATACGCAGTATTTT CATSGPRGGTGTTDTQYF
TRBJ2-3 NA 15 NA TRBV29-1 TGCAGCGTTGGATTGGGAGCATATAGCACAGATACGCAGTATTTT CSVGLGAYSTDTQYF
TRBJ1-4 NA 16 NA TRBV27 TGTGCCAGCAGTCCCGAGCTGGGCAGGGTTTACGAAAAACTGTTTTTT CASSPELGRVYEKLFF
TRBJ2-3 NA 15 TRBD2 TRBV6-1 TGTGCCAGCAGTGAAGAGCGGGGTAGCACAGATACGCAGTATTTT CASSEERGSTDTQYF
TRBJ1-3 NA 13 NA TRBV30 TGTGCCTGGAGTGTACGAGGGCCGGACACCATATATTTT CAWSVRGPDTIYF
TRBJ1-1 NA 14 NA TRBV11-2 TGTGCCAGCAGCTTGGACATTTTGAACACTGAAGCTTTCTTT CASSLDILNTEAFF
TRBJ1-3 few 12 NA TRBV5-3 TGTGCCAGAAGCTTGTCAGGAAACACCATATATTTT CARSLSGNTIYF
TRBJ2-3 NA 15 TRBD1 TRBV5-4 TGTGCCAGCAGCAAACGGGACAGAGGCACAGATACGCAGTATTTT CASSKRDRGTDTQYF